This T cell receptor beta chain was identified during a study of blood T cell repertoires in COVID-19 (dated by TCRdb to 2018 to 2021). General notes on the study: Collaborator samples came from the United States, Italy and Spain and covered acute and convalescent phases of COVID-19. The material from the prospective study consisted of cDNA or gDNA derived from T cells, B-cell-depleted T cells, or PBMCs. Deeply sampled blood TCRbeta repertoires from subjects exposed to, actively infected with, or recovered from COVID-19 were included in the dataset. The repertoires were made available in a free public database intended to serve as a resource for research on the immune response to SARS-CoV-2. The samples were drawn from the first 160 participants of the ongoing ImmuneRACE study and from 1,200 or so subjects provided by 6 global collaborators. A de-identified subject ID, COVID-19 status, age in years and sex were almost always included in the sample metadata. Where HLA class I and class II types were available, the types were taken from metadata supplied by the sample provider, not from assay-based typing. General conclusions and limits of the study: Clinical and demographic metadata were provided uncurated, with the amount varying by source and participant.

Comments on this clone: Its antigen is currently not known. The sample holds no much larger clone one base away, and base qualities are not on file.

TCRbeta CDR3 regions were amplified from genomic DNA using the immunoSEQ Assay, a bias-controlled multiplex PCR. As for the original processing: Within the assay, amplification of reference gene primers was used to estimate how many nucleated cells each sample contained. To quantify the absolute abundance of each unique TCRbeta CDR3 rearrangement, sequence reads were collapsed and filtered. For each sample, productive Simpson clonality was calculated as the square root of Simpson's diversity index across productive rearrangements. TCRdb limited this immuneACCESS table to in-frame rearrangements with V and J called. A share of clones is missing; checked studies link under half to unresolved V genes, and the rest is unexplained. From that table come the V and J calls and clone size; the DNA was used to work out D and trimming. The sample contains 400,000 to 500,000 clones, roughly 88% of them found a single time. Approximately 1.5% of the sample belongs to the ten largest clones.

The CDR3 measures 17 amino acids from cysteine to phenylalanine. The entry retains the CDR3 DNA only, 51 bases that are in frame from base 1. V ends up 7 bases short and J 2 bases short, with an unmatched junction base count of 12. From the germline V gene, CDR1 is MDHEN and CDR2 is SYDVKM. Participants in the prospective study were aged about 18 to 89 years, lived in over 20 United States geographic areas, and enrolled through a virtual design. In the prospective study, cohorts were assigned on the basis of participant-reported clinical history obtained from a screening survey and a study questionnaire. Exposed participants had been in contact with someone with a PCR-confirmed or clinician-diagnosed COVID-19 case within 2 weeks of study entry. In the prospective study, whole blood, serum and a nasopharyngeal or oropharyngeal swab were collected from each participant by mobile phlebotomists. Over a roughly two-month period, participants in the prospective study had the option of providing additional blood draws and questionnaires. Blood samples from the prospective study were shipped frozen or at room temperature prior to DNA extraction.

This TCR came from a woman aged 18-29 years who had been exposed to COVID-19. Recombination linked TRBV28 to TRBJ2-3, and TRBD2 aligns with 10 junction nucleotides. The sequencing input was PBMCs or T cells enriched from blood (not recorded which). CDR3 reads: CASMGASGGGPTDTQYF. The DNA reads TGTGCCAGCATGGGGGCTAGCGGGGGAGGGCCCACAGATACGCAGTATTTT.